A single sample gave rise to the 14 T cell receptor beta chains below, sequenced in a study of blood T cell repertoires in COVID-19. The protocol was immunoSEQ multiplex PCR, while the TCRdb copy is restricted to in-frame clones and leaves out a portion. The sample lists 300,000 to 500,000 clones, around 87% occurring once. Sequenced material: PBMCs or T cells enriched from blood (not recorded which). These receptors were collected from a woman aged 30 to 39 with acute COVID-19.

This clone was observed a few times. The rearrangement joins TRBV7-9 to TRBJ2-1; TRBD2 matches at 9 bases. The V and J ends lost 5 bases and 4 bases, in that order; junction bases with no gene match: 6. Germline V lookup: CDR1 SEHNR, CDR2 FQNEAQ (reference sequence). This CDR3 is built from 15 residues. CDR3 in amino acids: CASSPLAGIYNEQFF. CDR3 sequence (DNA): TGTGCCAGCAGCCCTCTAGCGGGGATTTACAATGAGCAGTTCTTC.

This chain links TRBV7-2 with TRBJ2-1; 7 bases line up with TRBD2. The CDR3 length is 15 residues. Unmatched junction bases numbered 6, after V lost 5 bases and J lost 2 bases. CDR1 SGHTA and CDR2 FQGNSA come from the germline V gene. The DNA of the CDR3 is TGTGCCAGCAGCCGGGCCAGCGGGGCCTACAATGAGCAGTTCTTC. Protein product: CASSRASGAYNEQFF.

The chain couples TRBV21-1 to TRBJ1-6. TRBV21-1 corresponds to a pseudogene. The CDR3 covers 19 residues. CDR3 loop: CASSQGGEGPWSYNSPLHF. The CDR3 region has the DNA TGTGCCAGCTCACAGGGAGGGGAGGGCCCCTGGTCCTATAATTCACCCCTCCACTTT.

This clone was recorded only once. The chain links TRBV11-2 to TRBJ2-1, with D unresolved. V gave up 5 bases and J gave up 7 bases, with 9 bases separating them. CDR1 and CDR2 from the germline V gene are SGHAT and FQNNGV. CDR3 length: 12 amino acids. This chain's CDR3 is CASSPSRNEQFF. As DNA, the CDR3 is TGTGCCAGCAGCCCTAGTCGTAATGAGCAGTTCTTC.

The genes are TRBV6-5 and TRBJ2-2; 8 bases agree with TRBD2. Germline CDR1 MNHEY, CDR2 SVGAGI. V shed 0 bases, J shed 4 bases, and the junction held 4 bases outside the gene matches. The CDR3 runs 16 residues. DNA for the CDR3: TGTGCCAGCAGTTACTCGGGCGGGGGGACCACCGGGGAGCTGTTTTTT. Amino acids: CASSYSGGGTTGELFF.

In its sample, this clone was seen once. The chain couples TRBV10-3 to TRBJ1-2; D perhaps matches TRBD1 (5 bases). Deletions cut 0 bases from V and 3 bases from J, with 8 bases between. The CDR3 consists of 14 residues. CDR1 and CDR2 from the germline V gene are ENHRY and SYGVKD. CDR3 loop: CAISESGGDYGYTF. In nucleotides, the CDR3 is TGTGCCATCAGTGAGTCCGGGGGAGACTATGGCTACACCTTC.

The V call is TRBV10-1, the J call TRBJ2-3, with D perhaps matching TRBD2 (6 bases). This CDR3 is 16 amino acids long. V lost 4 bases and J lost 0, with 14 bases in between. Looked up from germline, CDR1 is WNHNN and CDR2 is SYGVQD (reference sequence). CDR3 amino acids: CASSAGRAGSTDTQYF. The CDR3 DNA reads as TGCGCCAGCAGTGCGGGACGGGCGGGGAGCACAGATACGCAGTATTTT.

The V call is TRBV5-1, the J call TRBJ2-5; 8 positions agree with TRBD1. Trimming at V came to 0 bases and at J to 5 bases, leaving 12 bases not matched to a gene. CDR1 is SGHRS and CDR2 is YFSETQ in the germline V gene. This CDR3 comprises 17 residues. In nucleotides, the CDR3 is TGCGCCAGCAGCTTGGCCCCCCGGACAGGGATTTCTGAGACCCAGTACTTC. This sequence encodes CASSLAPRTGISETQYF.

This clone was seen only once. The chain has TRBV11-2 and TRBJ1-2; 8 nucleotides match TRBD1. The junction had 7 bases not matched to a gene; V was cut back by 1 base and J by 3 bases. CDR3 length: 16 amino acids. Germline-derived CDR1 and CDR2 are SGHAT and FQNNGV. In DNA form, the CDR3 reads TGTGCCAGCAGCTTAGCGCAGGGGGCAGGATACTATGGCTACACCTTC. Translating it yields CASSLAQGAGYYGYTF.

This chain connects TRBV27 to TRBJ2-7; perhaps TRBD1 as D (5 bases). This CDR3 is 14 amino acids long. The germline CDR1 and CDR2 sequences are MNHEY and SMNVEV (reference sequence). V lost 4 bases, J lost 2 bases, and 12 bases lay in between. In DNA form, the CDR3 reads TGTGCCAGCAGTTGGGGCCCTGGGGCCTACGAGCAGTACTTC. Protein: CASSWGPGAYEQYF.

The chain couples TRBV5-6 to TRBJ2-5, with D uncertain. CDR1 is SGHDT and CDR2 is YYEEEE in the germline V gene. The CDR3 is 15 amino acids. Deletions cut 3 bases from V and 1 base from J, with 13 bases between. The CDR3 is CASSSRHTFQETQYF. CDR3 DNA sequence: TGTGCCAGCAGCTCCCGACATACGTTCCAAGAGACCCAGTACTTC.

The chain uses TRBV5-1 and TRBJ1-2, with a weak D call TRBD1 (5 bases). With 0 bases removed from V and 6 bases from J, the gap between germline ends came to 15 bases. The length of the CDR3 is 15 residues. The V gene's germline CDR1 is SGHRS and CDR2 YFSETQ. CDR3 in DNA: TGCGCCAGCAGCTTGGCCCAGGGATCGTCGCATGGCTACACCTTC. It codes for CASSLAQGSSHGYTF.

The J gene is TRBJ2-7, the V gene TRBV7-8; 9 nucleotides agree with TRBD1. The CDR3 sequence is 12 residues long. CDR1 SGHVS and CDR2 FQNEAQ come from the germline V gene. The ends lost 5 bases at V and 9 bases at J; junction bases unmatched: 5. As DNA, the CDR3 is TGTGCCAGCAGCCCGGGACAGGGAACGCAGTACTTC. This gives the protein CASSPGQGTQYF.

The chain is built from TRBV9 and TRBJ2-1, with D possibly matching TRBD2 (6 bases). The germline V gene encodes CDR1 SGDLS and CDR2 YYNGEE. Trimming shortened V by 0 bases and J by 3 bases, and 19 bases separated the two germline ends. The CDR3 spans 18 residues. The DNA of the CDR3 is TGTGCCAGCAGCGTAGGGGGGAGGAGGACTGGAATCTACAATGAGCAGTTCTTC. Its protein is CASSVGGRRTGIYNEQFF.